The clone carrying this T cell receptor (beta chain) was seen more than once but under ten times. The antigen is undetermined. The data are from a study of early T cells in non-severe SARS-CoV-2 infection. Study-wide context: Chains were not paired, and sequencing was done on bulk RNA from unsorted whole blood.

Attachment of unique molecular identifiers was made to individual cDNA molecules. TCRdb independently ran MiXCR on the 5' RACE reads; one entry per CDR3 protein. The sample lists over 60,000 distinct CDR3 sequences, roughly 10% occurring once. General study points: Anti-spike CD8 specificities were favored by VDJdb matching, whose results missed private and CD4 specificities.

CDR1 is LGHDT, CDR2 YNNKEL, per germline (reference sequence). V lost 3 bases and J lost 2, with 13 bases in between. The CDR3 has 15 residues. The chain links TRBV3-1 to TRBJ1-1, with D tentatively TRBD1 (5 bases). The source material was whole blood. This sequence originates from an adult who was a healthcare worker with PCR-confirmed SARS-CoV-2 infection or an uninfected control (not recorded which). CDR3 residues: CASSHPGRLNTEAFF. The CDR3 DNA follows: TGTGCCAGCAGCCATCCGGGACGGCTAAACACTGAAGCTTTCTTT.